The count of the clone carrying this TCR beta chain is one. The data belong to a study of PD-L1 blockade in urothelial cancer. As for the study in general: Blood analysis took place 3 weeks (second dose) and 6 weeks after treatment start.

The length of the CDR3 is 15 residues. Germline trimming cut 5 bases from V and 4 bases from J; bases unmatched to any gene: 9. Germline V gene sequence: CDR1 MNHEY, CDR2 SVGAGI. The assay was immunoSEQ multiplex PCR, and TCRdb's table has in-frame clones only and misses some. The sample lists under 95,000 clones; about 84% were seen once. Indicated time point: pretreatment peripheral blood. Locally advanced or metastatic urothelial carcinoma affected the patients. This TCR was sampled from a man in his 60s with urothelial cancer. V and J are TRBV6-5 and TRBJ1-1; 8 bases map to TRBD1. The specimen comprised PBMCs, sampled around atezolizumab (anti-PD-L1) treatment. The CDR3 sequence is CASSTQGAGSTEAFF. CDR3 sequence (DNA): TGTGCCAGCAGTACGCAGGGGGCGGGAAGCACTGAAGCTTTCTTT.